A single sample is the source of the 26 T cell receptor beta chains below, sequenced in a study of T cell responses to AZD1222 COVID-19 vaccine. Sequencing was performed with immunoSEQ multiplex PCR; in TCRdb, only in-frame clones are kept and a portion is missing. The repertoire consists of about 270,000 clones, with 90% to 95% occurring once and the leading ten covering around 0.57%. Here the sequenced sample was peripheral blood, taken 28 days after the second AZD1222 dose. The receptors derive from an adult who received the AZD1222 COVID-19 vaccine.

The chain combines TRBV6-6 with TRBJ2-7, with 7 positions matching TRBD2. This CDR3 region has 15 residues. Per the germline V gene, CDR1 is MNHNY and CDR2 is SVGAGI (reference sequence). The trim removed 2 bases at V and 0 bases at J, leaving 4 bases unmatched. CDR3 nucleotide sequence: TGTGCCAGCAGTTACGGGGGGGACCTCTCCTACGAGCAGTACTTC. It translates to CASSYGGDLSYEQYF.

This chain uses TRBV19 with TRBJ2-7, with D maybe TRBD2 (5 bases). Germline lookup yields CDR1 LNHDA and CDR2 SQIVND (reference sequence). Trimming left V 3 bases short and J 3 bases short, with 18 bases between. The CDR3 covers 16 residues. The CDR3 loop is CASSIASQTGSYEQYF. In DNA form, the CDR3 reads TGTGCCAGTAGTATCGCGAGCCAGACGGGGAGCTACGAGCAGTACTTC.

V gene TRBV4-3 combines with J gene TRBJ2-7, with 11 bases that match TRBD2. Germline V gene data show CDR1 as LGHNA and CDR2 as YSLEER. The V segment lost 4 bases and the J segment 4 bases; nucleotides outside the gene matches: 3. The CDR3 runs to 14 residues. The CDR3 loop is CASSPGLAGYEQYF. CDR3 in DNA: TGCGCCAGCAGCCCAGGACTAGCGGGTTACGAGCAGTACTTC.

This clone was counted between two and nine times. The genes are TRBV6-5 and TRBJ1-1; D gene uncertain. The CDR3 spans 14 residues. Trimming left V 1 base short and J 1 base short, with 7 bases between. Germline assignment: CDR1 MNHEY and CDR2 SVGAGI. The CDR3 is CASSYWLGNTEAFF. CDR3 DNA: TGTGCCAGCAGTTACTGGTTAGGGAACACTGAAGCTTTCTTT.

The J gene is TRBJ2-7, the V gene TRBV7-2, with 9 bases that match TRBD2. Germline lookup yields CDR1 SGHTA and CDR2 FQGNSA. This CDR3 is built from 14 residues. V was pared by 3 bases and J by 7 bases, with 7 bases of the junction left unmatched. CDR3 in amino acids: CASSFSGRAGEQYF. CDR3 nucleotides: TGTGCCAGCAGCTTTAGCGGGAGAGCCGGGGAGCAGTACTTC.

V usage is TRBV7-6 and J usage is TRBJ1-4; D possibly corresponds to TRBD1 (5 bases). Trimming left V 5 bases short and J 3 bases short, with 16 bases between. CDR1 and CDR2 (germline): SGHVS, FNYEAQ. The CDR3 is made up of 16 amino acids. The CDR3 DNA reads TGTGCCAGCAGCCTGGTCGGGGCAGTTCCTAATGAAAAACTGTTTTTT. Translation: CASSLVGAVPNEKLFF.

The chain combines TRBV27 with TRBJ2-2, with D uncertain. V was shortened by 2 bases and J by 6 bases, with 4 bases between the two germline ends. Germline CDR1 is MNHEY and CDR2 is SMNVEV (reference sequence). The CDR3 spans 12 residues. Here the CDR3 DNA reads TGTGCCAGCAGTTTAAACGCCGGGGAGCTGTTTTTT. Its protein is CASSLNAGELFF.

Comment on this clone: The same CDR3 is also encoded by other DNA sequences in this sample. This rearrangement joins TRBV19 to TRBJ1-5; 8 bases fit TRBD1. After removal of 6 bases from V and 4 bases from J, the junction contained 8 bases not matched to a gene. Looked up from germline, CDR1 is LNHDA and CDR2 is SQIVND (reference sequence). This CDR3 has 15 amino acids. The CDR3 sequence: CASSPGGHSNQPQHF. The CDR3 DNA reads TGTGCCAGTAGCCCAGGGGGCCACTCTAATCAGCCCCAGCATTTT. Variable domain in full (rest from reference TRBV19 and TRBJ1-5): DGGITQSPKYLFRKEGQNVTLSCEQNLNHDAMYWYRQDPGQGLRLIYYSQIVNDFQKGDIAEGYSVSREKKESFPLTVTSAQKNPTAFYLCASSPGGHSNQPQHFGDGTRLSIL.

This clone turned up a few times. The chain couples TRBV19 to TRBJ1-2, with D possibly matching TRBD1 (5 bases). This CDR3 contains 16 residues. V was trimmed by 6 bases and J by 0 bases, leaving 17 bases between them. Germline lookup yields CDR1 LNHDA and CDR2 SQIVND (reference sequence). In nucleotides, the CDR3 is TGTGCCAGTAGCCCGGGGGGGTCCCGAGCTAACTATGGCTACACCTTC. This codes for CASSPGGSRANYGYTF.

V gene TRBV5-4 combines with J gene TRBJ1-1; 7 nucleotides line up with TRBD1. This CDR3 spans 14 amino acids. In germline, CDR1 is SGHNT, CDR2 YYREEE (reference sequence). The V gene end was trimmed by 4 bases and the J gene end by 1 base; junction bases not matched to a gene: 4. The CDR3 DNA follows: TGTGCCAGCAGCGCTCGACAGGGGAACACTGAAGCTTTCTTT. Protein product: CASSARQGNTEAFF.

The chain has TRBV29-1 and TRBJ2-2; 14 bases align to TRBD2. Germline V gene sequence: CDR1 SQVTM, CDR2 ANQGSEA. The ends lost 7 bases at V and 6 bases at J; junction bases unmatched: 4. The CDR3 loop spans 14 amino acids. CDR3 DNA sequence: TGCAGCGCTTTGACTAGCGGGAGGGCCGGGGAGCTGTTTTTT. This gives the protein CSALTSGRAGELFF.

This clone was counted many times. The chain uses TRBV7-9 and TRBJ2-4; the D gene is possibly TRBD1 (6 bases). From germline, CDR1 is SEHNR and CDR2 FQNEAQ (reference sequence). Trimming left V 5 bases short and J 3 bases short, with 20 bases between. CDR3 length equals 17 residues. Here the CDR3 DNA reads TGTGCCAGCAGCCCCCGGTCTGGGGGCCAAGACAAAAACATTCAGTACTTC. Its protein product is CASSPRSGGQDKNIQYF.

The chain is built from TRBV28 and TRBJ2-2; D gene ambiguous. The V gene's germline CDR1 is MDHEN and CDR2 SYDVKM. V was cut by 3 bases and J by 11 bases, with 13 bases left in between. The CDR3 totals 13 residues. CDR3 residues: CASSFGPPAELFF. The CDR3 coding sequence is TGTGCCAGCAGTTTCGGGCCTCCCGCAGAGCTGTTTTTT.

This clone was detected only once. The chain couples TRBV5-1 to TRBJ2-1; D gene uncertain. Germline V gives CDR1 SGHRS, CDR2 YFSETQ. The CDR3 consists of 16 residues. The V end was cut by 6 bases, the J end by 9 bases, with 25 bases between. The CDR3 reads CASTPRARPTMGEQFF. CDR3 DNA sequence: TGCGCCAGCACCCCCCGGGCACGGCCTACAATGGGTGAGCAGTTCTTC. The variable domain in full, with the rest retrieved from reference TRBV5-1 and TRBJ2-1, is KAGVTQTPRYLIKTRGQQVTLSCSPISGHRSVSWYQQTPGQGLQFLFEYFSETQRNKGNFPGRFSGRQFSNSRSEMNVSTLELGDSALYLCASTPRARPTMGEQFFGPGTRLTVL.

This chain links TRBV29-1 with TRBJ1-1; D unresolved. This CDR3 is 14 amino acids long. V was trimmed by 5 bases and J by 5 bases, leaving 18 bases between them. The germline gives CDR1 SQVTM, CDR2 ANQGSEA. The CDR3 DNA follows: TGCAGCGTTATGAAGTGGACCCAGAAGACTGAAGCTTTCTTT. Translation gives CSVMKWTQKTEAFF.

The CDR3 DNA reads TGTGCCAGCAGTGAAAGGTCCGGGGGTGACGGGGAGCTGTTTTTT. Translated, it gives CASSERSGGDGELFF. V and J are TRBV2 and TRBJ2-2; possibly TRBD2 for D (6 bases). Germline V gives CDR1 SNHLY, CDR2 FYNNEI. Between the trimmed V and J ends, which lost 2 bases and 7 bases, there was a span of 14 bases. There are 15 residues in the CDR3.

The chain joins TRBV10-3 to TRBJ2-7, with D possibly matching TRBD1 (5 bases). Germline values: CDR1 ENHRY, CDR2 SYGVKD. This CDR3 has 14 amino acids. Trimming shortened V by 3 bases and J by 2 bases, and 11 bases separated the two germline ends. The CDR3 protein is CAISDPGFTYEQYF. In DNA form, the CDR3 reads TGTGCCATCAGTGACCCAGGGTTCACCTACGAGCAGTACTTC.

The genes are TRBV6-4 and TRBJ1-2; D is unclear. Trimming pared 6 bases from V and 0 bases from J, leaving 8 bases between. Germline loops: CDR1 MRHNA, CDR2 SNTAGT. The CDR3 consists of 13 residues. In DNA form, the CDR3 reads TGTGCCAGCAGCGGAGATACTAACTATGGCTACACCTTC. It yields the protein CASSGDTNYGYTF.

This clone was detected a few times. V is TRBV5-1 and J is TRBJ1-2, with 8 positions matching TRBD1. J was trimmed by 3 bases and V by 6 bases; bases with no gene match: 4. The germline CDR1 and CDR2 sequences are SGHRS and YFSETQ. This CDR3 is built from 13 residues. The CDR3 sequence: CASTTGEDYGYTF. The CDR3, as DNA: TGCGCCAGCACGACAGGGGAAGACTATGGCTACACCTTC.

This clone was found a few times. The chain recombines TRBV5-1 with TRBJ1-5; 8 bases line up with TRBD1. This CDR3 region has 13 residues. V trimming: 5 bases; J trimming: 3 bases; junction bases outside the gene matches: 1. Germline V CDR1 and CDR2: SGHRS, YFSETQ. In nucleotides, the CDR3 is TGCGCCAGCAGGGACAGGGACAATCAGCCCCAGCATTTT. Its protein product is CASRDRDNQPQHF.

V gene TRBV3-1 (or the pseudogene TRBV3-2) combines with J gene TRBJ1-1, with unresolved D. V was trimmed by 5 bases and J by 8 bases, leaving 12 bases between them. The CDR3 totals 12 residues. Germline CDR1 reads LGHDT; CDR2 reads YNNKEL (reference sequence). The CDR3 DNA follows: TGTGCCAGCAGCGATTTGGGCGCAGAAGCTTTCTTT. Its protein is CASSDLGAEAFF.

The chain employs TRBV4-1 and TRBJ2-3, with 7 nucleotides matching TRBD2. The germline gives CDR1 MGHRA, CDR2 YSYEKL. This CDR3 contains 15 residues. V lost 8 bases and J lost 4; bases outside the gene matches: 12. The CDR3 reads CASRRVGGTADTQYF. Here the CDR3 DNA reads TGCGCCAGCCGCCGGGTGGGGGGGACCGCAGATACGCAGTATTTT.

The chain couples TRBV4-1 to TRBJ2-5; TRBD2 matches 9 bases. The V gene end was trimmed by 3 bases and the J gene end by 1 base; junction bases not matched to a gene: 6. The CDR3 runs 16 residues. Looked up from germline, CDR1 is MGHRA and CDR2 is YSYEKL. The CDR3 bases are TGCGCCAGCAGCCAGGAGGGACTAGCCCGCCAAGAGACCCAGTACTTC. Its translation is CASSQEGLARQETQYF.

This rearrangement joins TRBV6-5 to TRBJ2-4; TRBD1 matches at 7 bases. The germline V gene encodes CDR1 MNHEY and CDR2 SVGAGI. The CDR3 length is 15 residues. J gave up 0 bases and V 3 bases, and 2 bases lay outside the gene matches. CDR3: CASSYQGEAKNIQYF. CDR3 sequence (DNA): TGTGCCAGCAGTTATCAGGGGGAAGCCAAAAACATTCAGTACTTC.

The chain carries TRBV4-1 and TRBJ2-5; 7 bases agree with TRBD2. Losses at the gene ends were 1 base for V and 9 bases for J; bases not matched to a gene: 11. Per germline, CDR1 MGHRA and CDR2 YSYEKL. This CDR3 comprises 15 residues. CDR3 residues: CASSQVSGGSGAQYF. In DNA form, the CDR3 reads TGCGCCAGCAGCCAAGTTTCCGGGGGGTCGGGCGCCCAGTACTTC.

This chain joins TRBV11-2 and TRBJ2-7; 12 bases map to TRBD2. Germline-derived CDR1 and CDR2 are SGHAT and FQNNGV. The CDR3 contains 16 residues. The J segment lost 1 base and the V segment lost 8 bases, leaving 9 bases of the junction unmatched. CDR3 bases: TGTGCCAGCGGCGCCCCACTAGCGGGGGGTTCCTACGAGCAGTACTTC. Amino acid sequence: CASGAPLAGGSYEQYF.